A selection of T cell receptor beta chains follows, all from one sample in a study of cytomegalovirus exposure and HLA in healthy donors. Method: immunoSEQ multiplex PCR; TCRdb's copy keeps in-frame clones and lacks some. The top ten clones hold approximately 6.7% of a sample with approximately 160,000 clones, 80% of them seen once. Sequencing used PBMCs. The origin of the receptors is a man younger than 40 in good health and CMV-seropositive. Both conserved end residues are part of each CDR3. D genes are given only for firm matches. Clone size, where shown, is once, few, many, or a class for clones that have expanded.

TRBV7-3	.	TRBD2	TRBJ2-2	CASSSSGNTGELFF	TGTGCCAGCAGCTCTAGCGGTAACACCGGGGAGCTGTTTTTT
TRBV19	few	.	TRBJ2-7	CASSMGQAVYEQYF	TGTGCCAGTAGTATGGGGCAGGCGGTATACGAGCAGTACTTC
TRBV25-1	.	TRBD2	TRBJ2-2	CASSEYRAGGPGELFF	TGTGCCAGCAGTGAATATAGGGCGGGGGGGCCCGGGGAGCTGTTTTTT
TRBV7-2	.	TRBD2	TRBJ2-5	CASSSIRGGLSETQYF	TGTGCCAGCAGCAGCATACGGGGGGGCCTTTCAGAGACCCAGTACTTC
TRBV10-2	.	.	TRBJ2-5	CASGGLSLQETQYF	TGCGCCAGCGGGGGACTCAGTTTACAAGAGACCCAGTACTTC
TRBV25-1	.	.	TRBJ2-7	CASRQTEIYEQYF	TGTGCCAGCAGACAGACAGAAATCTACGAGCAGTACTTC
TRBV7-9	few	TRBD2	TRBJ2-7	CASSLLEREGPFYEQYF	TGTGCCAGCAGCTTGTTGGAGCGGGAGGGCCCTTTCTACGAGCAGTACTTC
TRBV28	.	.	TRBJ1-2	CASSFRTVVASGYTF	TGTGCCAGCAGTTTCAGGACAGTGGTGGCGTCCGGCTACACCTTC
TRBV4-1	.	.	TRBJ2-2	CASSPFWSGENTGELFF	TGCGCCAGCAGCCCATTTTGGTCAGGGGAGAACACCGGGGAGCTGTTTTTT
TRBV6-6	.	TRBD1	TRBJ1-1	CASSLSGGSSPEAFF	TGTGCCAGCAGTCTCTCAGGGGGCTCATCGCCTGAAGCTTTCTTT
TRBV5-4	.	TRBD1	TRBJ1-2	CASSLDRALYGYTF	TGTGCCAGCAGCCTCGACAGGGCCCTCTATGGCTACACCTTC
TRBV28	.	TRBD2	TRBJ2-7	CASSKGLLPYEQYF	TGTGCCAGCAGTAAGGGACTATTACCATACGAGCAGTACTTC
TRBV28	.	.	TRBJ1-1	CASSPLLLNTEAFF	TGTGCCAGCAGTCCCCTATTGTTGAACACTGAAGCTTTCTTT
TRBV5-4	.	.	TRBJ2-1	CASSPGGYPTYNEQFF	TGTGCCAGCAGCCCGGGGGGCTACCCTACCTACAATGAGCAGTTCTTC
TRBV6-6	.	.	TRBJ2-7	CASSSFDYPYEQYF	TGTGCCAGCAGCTCTTTCGACTACCCCTACGAGCAGTACTTC
TRBV19	.	TRBD1	TRBJ1-3	CASRTGGNTIYF	TGTGCCAGTCGGACAGGGGGAAACACCATATATTTT
TRBV6-5	.	.	TRBJ1-2	CASSPYDGNYGYTF	TGTGCCAGCAGTCCCTACGACGGGAACTATGGCTACACCTTC
TRBV2	.	.	TRBJ2-3	CATPASRDTQYF	TGTGCCACCCCGGCTAGCCGGGATACGCAGTATTTT
TRBV10-1	.	TRBD1	TRBJ1-6	CASRTPRGTPLHF	TGCGCCAGCAGGACGCCCAGGGGGACTCCCCTCCACTTT
TRBV6-6	.	TRBD1	TRBJ2-4	CASSLDRGIIQYF	TGTGCCAGCAGTCTGGACAGGGGAATCATTCAGTACTTC
TRBV21-1	.	.	TRBJ2-1	CASSKRGYNEQFF	TGTGCCAGCAGCAAAAGAGGATACAATGAGCAGTTCTTC
TRBV4-2	.	TRBD1	TRBJ2-7	CASSQGGTGGSYEQYF	TGTGCCAGCAGCCAAGGGGGGACAGGGGGGTCCTACGAGCAGTACTTC
TRBV9	.	.	TRBJ2-5	CASSKGGAYQETQYF	TGTGCCAGCAGCAAGGGCGGGGCGTACCAAGAGACCCAGTACTTC
TRBV5-8	.	.	TRBJ1-5	CASSFGAGNQPQHF	TGTGCCAGCAGCTTCGGAGCGGGCAATCAGCCCCAGCATTTT
TRBV5-4	.	.	TRBJ2-6	CASSLPGSGANVLTF	TGTGCCAGCAGCCTCCCGGGGTCTGGGGCCAACGTCCTGACTTTC
TRBV6-6	few	.	TRBJ1-2	CASRSKGAYYGYTF	TGTGCCAGCAGGTCGAAAGGGGCTTACTATGGCTACACCTTC
TRBV6-5	.	.	TRBJ2-2	CASSYSSTVGELFF	TGTGCCAGCAGTTACTCCTCGACAGTCGGGGAGCTGTTTTTT
TRBV5-6	.	.	TRBJ1-1	CASSPGRGPRSGAFF	TGTGCCAGCAGCCCCGGGCGAGGGCCACGGAGCGGAGCTTTCTTT
TRBV30	.	TRBD2	TRBJ2-7	CAWISPGRAYEQYF	TGTGCCTGGATTTCGCCCGGGAGGGCCTACGAGCAGTACTTC
TRBV7-3	.	.	TRBJ2-1	CASSLVQGPHNEQFF	TGTGCCAGCAGCTTGGTGCAGGGCCCCCACAATGAGCAGTTCTTC
TRBV4-3	.	.	TRBJ1-5	CASSQSATGNQPQHF	TGCGCCAGCAGCCAAAGCGCAACAGGGAATCAGCCCCAGCATTTT
TRBV27	once	TRBD1	TRBJ2-7	CASNRYGTGGYEQYF	TGTGCCAGCAATCGATACGGGACAGGGGGGTACGAGCAGTACTTC
TRBV15	.	TRBD2	TRBJ2-3	CATSRGPGGFTDTQYF	TGTGCCACCAGCAGAGGACCGGGAGGCTTCACAGATACGCAGTATTTT
TRBV5-1	once	TRBD2	TRBJ2-5	CASSSDSGGGETQYF	TGCGCCAGCAGCTCGGATAGCGGGGGGGGAGAGACCCAGTACTTC
TRBV7-9	.	.	TRBJ2-1	CASSLALGGARNEQFF	TGTGCCAGCAGCTTAGCGCTGGGGGGGGCCCGTAATGAGCAGTTCTTC
TRBV29-1	.	TRBD1	TRBJ1-1	CSVLTGGWATEAFF	TGCAGCGTTCTTACAGGGGGCTGGGCCACTGAAGCTTTCTTT
TRBV6-1	once	.	TRBJ1-2	CADLLRGYGYTF	TGTGCTGATCTTCTAAGGGGATATGGCTACACCTTC
TRBV7-9	.	.	TRBJ1-5	CATTEFLPGTNSNQPQHF	TGTGCCACCACCGAATTCTTGCCCGGGACAAATAGCAATCAGCCCCAGCATTTT
TRBV7-8	.	.	TRBJ2-1	CASSFSVLVTEQFF	TGTGCCAGCAGCTTCTCGGTACTAGTCACTGAGCAGTTCTTC
TRBV6-1	.	.	TRBJ2-1	CASSIARSNEQFF	TGTGCCAGCAGTATCGCCAGGTCCAATGAGCAGTTCTTC
TRBV9	.	.	TRBJ2-3	CASSVLDGVRTDTQYF	TGTGCCAGCAGCGTATTAGACGGGGTAAGGACAGATACGCAGTATTTT
TRBV18	.	TRBD2	TRBJ2-3	CASSPRTSGGTSTDTQYF	TGTGCCAGCTCACCACGGACTAGCGGGGGGACTAGCACAGATACGCAGTATTTT
TRBV14	.	TRBD1	TRBJ2-1	CASSRRTGQGAVEQFF	TGTGCCAGCAGCCGACGTACGGGACAGGGGGCGGTTGAGCAGTTCTTC
TRBV5-6	.	TRBD1	TRBJ2-7	CASSFRGQPHYEQYF	TGTGCCAGCAGCTTTAGGGGGCAGCCTCACTACGAGCAGTACTTC
TRBV25-1	.	.	TRBJ1-6	CASSEWASSPLHF	TGTGCCAGCAGTGAATGGGCAAGCTCACCCCTCCACTTT
TRBV6-5	.	TRBD2	TRBJ2-3	CASSYSRESTDTQYF	TGTGCCAGCAGTTACTCGCGGGAGAGCACAGATACGCAGTATTTT
TRBV6-5	.	.	TRBJ1-5	CASSRGGMSNQPQHF	TGTGCCAGCAGTCGGGGGGGTATGTCTAATCAGCCCCAGCATTTT
TRBV5-1	.	.	TRBJ2-5	CASSLQQETQYF	TGCGCCAGCAGCTTACAACAAGAGACCCAGTACTTC
TRBV19	.	TRBD2	TRBJ2-1	CASATSGRAVYNEQFF	TGTGCCAGTGCGACTAGCGGGAGGGCAGTTTACAATGAGCAGTTCTTC
TRBV2	.	.	TRBJ2-2	CASSEVGHLNTGELFF	TGTGCCAGCAGTGAAGTGGGACATCTTAACACCGGGGAGCTGTTTTTT
TRBV28	.	.	TRBJ1-5	CASSLLPPTGNQPQHF	TGTGCCAGCAGTTTACTCCCACCGACAGGCAATCAGCCCCAGCATTTT
TRBV6-6	once	TRBD2	TRBJ2-4	CASSPGGRGENIQYF	TGTGCCAGCAGTCCGGGAGGGAGGGGGGAAAACATTCAGTACTTC
TRBV7-9	.	.	TRBJ1-1	CASSLALGQKNTEAFF	TGTGCCAGCAGCTTAGCGCTTGGACAAAAGAACACTGAAGCTTTCTTT
TRBV2	.	TRBD2	TRBJ2-1	CASSFGRANEQFF	TGTGCCAGCAGCTTCGGGAGGGCCAATGAGCAGTTCTTC
TRBV6-5	few	.	TRBJ2-7	CASINDRGGSYEQYF	TGTGCCAGCATTAACGACAGGGGAGGGTCCTACGAGCAGTACTTC
TRBV5-1	.	.	TRBJ2-3	CASSWGPNFSSTDTQYF	TGCGCCAGCAGCTGGGGGCCTAACTTCTCTAGCACAGATACGCAGTATTTT